These 22 T cell receptor beta chains share one sample of origin, sequenced in a study of PD-L1 blockade in urothelial cancer. Profiling relied on immunoSEQ multiplex PCR, and the TCRdb table lists in-frame clones only, not all of them. The sample holds about 41,000 clones, about 85% seen once. Sample time point: peripheral blood 6 weeks after treatment start. The sequencing here drew on PBMCs, taken around atezolizumab (anti-PD-L1) treatment. These receptors came from a man aged 70-80 years with urothelial cancer.

Concerning this clone: Other DNA sequences in this sample translate to the same CDR3. CDR3 sequence: CSARERNGYTF. For the CDR3, the DNA is TGCAGTGCTAGAGAGAGAAATGGCTACACCTTC. The rearrangement links TRBV20-1 to TRBJ1-2; D uncertain. This CDR3 comprises 11 residues. Germline CDR1 DFQATT, CDR2 SNEGSKA (reference sequence). Between the trimmed V and J ends, which lost 0 bases and 6 bases, there was a span of 5 bases.

The rearrangement uses TRBV21-1 and TRBJ2-1; TRBD2 is the table's D call, not checked against the DNA. TRBV21-1 represents a pseudogene. The length of the CDR3 is 17 residues. CDR3 region: CASSRSAGGSSYNEQFF. CDR3 DNA sequence: TGTGCCAGCAGCCGTTCGGCGGGTGGGAGCTCCTACAATGAGCAGTTCTTC.

This clone was seen only once. The chain uses TRBV29-1 and TRBJ1-5, with 7 positions matching TRBD1. Germline CDR1 reads SQVTM; CDR2 reads ANQGSEA. With 6 bases clipped from V and 7 bases from J, the junction kept 6 bases outside the gene matches. The CDR3 runs 12 residues. The CDR3 nucleotides are TGCAGCGTCACAGGGGAGAACCAGCCCCAGCATTTT. This gives the protein CSVTGENQPQHF. Full variable domain (missing parts from reference TRBV29-1 and TRBJ1-5): SAVISQKPSRDICQRGTSLTIQCQVDSQVTMMFWYRQQPGQSLTLIATANQGSEATYESGFVIDKFPISRPNLTFSTLTVSNMSPEDSSIYLCSVTGENQPQHFGDGTRLSIL.

This clone was detected once. The rearrangement joins TRBV19 to TRBJ2-6, with D possibly matching TRBD1 (5 bases). From germline, CDR1 is LNHDA and CDR2 SQIVND (reference sequence). The CDR3 sequence is 14 residues long. The V gene lost 9 bases and the J gene lost 2 bases, with 11 bases spanning the gap. Here the CDR3 reads CASSQAPGANVLTF. CDR3 DNA: TGTGCCAGCTCACAGGCGCCTGGGGCCAACGTCCTGACTTTC.

CDR3 nucleotide sequence: TGTGCCAGCAGCTTGGGGGGCAGGGACAATCAGCCCCAGCATTTT. Amino acids: CASSLGGRDNQPQHF. V usage is TRBV5-5 and J usage is TRBJ1-5; D possibly corresponds to TRBD1 (5 bases). Germline V lookup: CDR1 SGHKS, CDR2 YYEKEE (reference sequence). The CDR3 contains 15 residues. V gave up 0 bases and J gave up 3 bases, with 10 bases separating them.

The chain employs TRBV6-6 and TRBJ1-5; 11 bases agree with TRBD1. The CDR3 sequence is 15 residues long. Germline CDR1 is MNHNY and CDR2 is SVGAGI (reference sequence). Trimming at V came to 8 bases and at J to 1 base, leaving 4 bases not matched to a gene. The CDR3 coding sequence is TGTGCCAGCGGGACAGGGGGTGGAAGCAATCAGCCCCAGCATTTT. The encoded protein is CASGTGGGSNQPQHF.

The rearrangement uses TRBV11-2 and TRBJ1-3, with TRBD1 identical over 7 bases. From germline, CDR1 is SGHAT and CDR2 FQNNGV. V shed 5 bases, J shed 0 bases, and the junction held 10 bases outside the gene matches. CDR3 length equals 17 residues. The CDR3 DNA reads as TGTGCCAGCAGCCGATACGACAGGGTCAGCTCTGGAAACACCATATATTTT. Protein product: CASSRYDRVSSGNTIYF. The whole variable domain, remainder taken from reference TRBV11-2 and TRBJ1-3, is EAGVAQSPRYKIIEKRQSVAFWCNPISGHATLYWYQQILGQGPKLLIQFQNNGVVDDSQLPKDRFSAERLKGVDSTLKIQPAKLEDSAVYLCASSRYDRVSSGNTIYFGEGSWLTVV.

The chain combines TRBV6-1 with TRBJ1-3; 7 bases match TRBD1. The V gene's germline CDR1 is MNHNS and CDR2 SASEGT. CDR3 length equals 17 residues. J lost 2 bases, V lost 4 bases, and 11 bases had no gene match. CDR3 in amino acids: CASSALAGTVAGNTIYF. In DNA, the CDR3 is TGTGCCAGCAGTGCACTGGCCGGGACAGTAGCTGGAAACACCATATATTTT.

By frequency in the sample, this clone is large. CDR3 amino acids: CASSIIGGQNEQYF. The DNA of the CDR3 is TGTGCCAGCAGCATCATAGGGGGCCAGAACGAGCAGTACTTC. The rearrangement joins TRBV5-4 to TRBJ2-7; TRBD1 aligns across 7 bases. The germline V gene has CDR1 SGHNT and CDR2 YYREEE (reference sequence). The CDR3 contains 14 residues. The J segment lost 5 bases and the V segment lost 4 bases, leaving 9 bases of the junction unmatched.

This chain uses TRBV30 with TRBJ1-2, with D perhaps TRBD1 (6 bases). In germline, CDR1 is GTSNPN, CDR2 SVGIG (reference sequence). The CDR3 is 11 amino acids. V lost 0 bases to trimming and J lost 7 bases, with 6 bases between them. The CDR3 loop reads CAWSVGGGYTF. DNA of the CDR3: TGTGCCTGGAGTGTAGGGGGTGGCTACACCTTC.

The chain joins TRBV4-1 to TRBJ2-3, with 10 bases that match TRBD2. Germline assignment: CDR1 MGHRA and CDR2 YSYEKL. V trimming: 2 bases; J trimming: 5 bases; junction bases outside the gene matches: 13. The CDR3 extends over 18 amino acids. In nucleotides, the CDR3 is TGCGCCAGCAGCCAATCGGGCCCTAGCGGGAGTATACTAGATACGCAGTATTTT. As protein: CASSQSGPSGSILDTQYF.

The chain combines TRBV6-5 with TRBJ2-5; D perhaps matches TRBD2 (7 bases). Deletions cut 6 bases from V and 4 bases from J, with 18 bases between. This CDR3 is built from 15 residues. Germline V gives CDR1 MNHEY, CDR2 SVGAGI. The CDR3 reads CASSRLGGAAETQYF. The CDR3 bases are TGTGCCAGCAGCCGCCTTGGGGGGGCAGCAGAGACCCAGTACTTC.

V usage is TRBV9 and J usage is TRBJ2-7; 9 bases match TRBD2. CDR1 is SGDLS, CDR2 YYNGEE, per germline. The V segment lost 3 bases and the J segment 5 bases; nucleotides outside the gene matches: 21. The CDR3 has 19 amino acids. In DNA form, the CDR3 reads TGTGCCAGCAGCGAGGCCCCCCCGGGAGCGGGAGGCACGAGCAACGAGCAGTACTTC. Its translation is CASSEAPPGAGGTSNEQYF.

The chain joins TRBV7-9 to TRBJ2-5; 11 positions match TRBD1. This CDR3 comprises 16 residues. CDR1 and CDR2 from the germline V gene are SEHNR and FQNEAQ (reference sequence). With V trimmed by 5 bases and J by 4 bases, 9 bases remained unmatched. The CDR3 bases are TGTGCCAGCAGCACCGGGACAGGGGGTTGGGGAGAGACCCAGTACTTC. As protein: CASSTGTGGWGETQYF.

The CDR3 is CASSVGQHTGELFF. CDR3 nucleotides: TGTGCCAGCTCTGTGGGACAGCACACCGGGGAGCTGTTTTTT. V gene TRBV27 combines with J gene TRBJ2-2, with 7 bases aligning to TRBD1. The CDR3 extends over 14 amino acids. The germline gives CDR1 MNHEY, CDR2 SMNVEV (reference sequence). V was clipped by 8 bases and J by 3 bases; unmatched bases: 6.

This clone was detected once. The chain couples TRBV5-1 to TRBJ2-5, with TRBD1 identical over 8 bases. The germline CDR1 and CDR2 sequences are SGHRS and YFSETQ. The CDR3 length is 14 residues. V was pared by 3 bases and J by 6 bases, with 7 bases of the junction left unmatched. The CDR3 is CASSSSGGAQTQYF. CDR3 in DNA: TGCGCCAGCAGCTCGTCAGGGGGCGCACAGACCCAGTACTTC.

The CDR3 DNA sequence: TGTGCCAGCACGGGGGGGCCCAGCACAGATACGCAGTATTTT. It codes for CASTGGPSTDTQYF. The chain carries TRBV6-1 and TRBJ2-3; TRBD2 matches at 8 bases. The CDR3 sequence is 14 residues long. From germline, CDR1 is MNHNS and CDR2 SASEGT. V lost 7 bases and J lost 0; bases outside the gene matches: 3.

The chain links TRBV4-1 to TRBJ1-3; weak D call: TRBD1 (6 bases). In germline, CDR1 is MGHRA, CDR2 YSYEKL. The V end was cut by 4 bases, the J end by 5 bases, with 12 bases between. This CDR3 spans 14 amino acids. As DNA, the CDR3 is TGCGCCAGCAGCCGTCCGGACAGTAGAAACACCATATATTTT. This gives the protein CASSRPDSRNTIYF.

The chain joins TRBV5-4 to TRBJ2-1, with 8 bases aligning to TRBD2. CDR3 length: 20 amino acids. Per germline, CDR1 SGHNT and CDR2 YYREEE (reference sequence). V was pared by 2 bases and J by 5 bases, with 21 bases of the junction left unmatched. DNA of the CDR3: TGTGCCAGCAGCTTAATGTGGGGGGCAGCGGGAGTAGGTCGTCACAATGAGCAGTTCTTC. Encoded protein: CASSLMWGAAGVGRHNEQFF.

The rearrangement joins TRBV5-1 to TRBJ1-1; D might be TRBD1 (5 bases). Trimming cost V 2 bases and J 0 bases, with 8 bases left between them. The germline CDR1 and CDR2 sequences are SGHRS and YFSETQ. This CDR3 has 14 amino acids. CDR3 nucleotides: TGCGCCAGCAGCTTTGGCAGGGTGAACACTGAAGCTTTCTTT. Translated: CASSFGRVNTEAFF.

The J gene is TRBJ2-7, the V gene TRBV18; maybe TRBD2 (6 bases). Germline assignment: CDR1 KGHSH and CDR2 LQKENI. V dropped 5 bases and J dropped 9 bases, with 17 bases sitting between them. The CDR3 is made up of 13 amino acids. The CDR3 coding sequence is TGTGCCAGCTCAGCGGGACCTAACTCAGGGCAGTACTTC. Translating gives CASSAGPNSGQYF.

V and J are TRBV18 and TRBJ2-5; 7 nucleotides line up with TRBD1. The CDR3 is made up of 15 amino acids. The V and J ends lost 0 bases and 5 bases, in that order; junction bases with no gene match: 6. In germline, CDR1 is KGHSH, CDR2 LQKENI. CDR3 residues: CASSPPKTGLETQYF. CDR3 DNA: TGTGCCAGCTCACCACCGAAGACAGGGTTGGAGACCCAGTACTTC. Based on the CDR3 plus reference TRBV18 and TRBJ2-5, the full variable domain is NAGVMQNPRHLVRRRGQEARLRCSPMKGHSHVYWYRQLPEEGLKFMVYLQKENIIDESGMPKERFSAEFPKEGPSILRIQQVVRGDSAAYFCASSPPKTGLETQYFGPGTRLLVL.